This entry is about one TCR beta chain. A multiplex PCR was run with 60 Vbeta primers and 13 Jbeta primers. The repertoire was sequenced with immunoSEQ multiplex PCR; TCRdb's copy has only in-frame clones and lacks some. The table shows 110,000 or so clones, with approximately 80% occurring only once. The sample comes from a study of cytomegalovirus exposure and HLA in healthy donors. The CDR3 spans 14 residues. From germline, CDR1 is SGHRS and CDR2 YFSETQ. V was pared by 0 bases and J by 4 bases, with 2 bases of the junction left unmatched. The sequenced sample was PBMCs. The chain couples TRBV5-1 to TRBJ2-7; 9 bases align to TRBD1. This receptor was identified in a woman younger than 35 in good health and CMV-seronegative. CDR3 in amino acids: CASSLGDRAYEQYF. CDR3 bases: TGCGCCAGCAGCTTGGGGGACAGGGCATACGAGCAGTACTTC.